A single sample gave rise to the 5 T cell receptor beta chains below, sequenced in a study of CD8 T cell repertoires and HIV-1 epitope variants. The assay was immunoSEQ multiplex PCR, and TCRdb's table has in-frame clones only and misses some. This sample has more than 6,500 clones, with about 62% found just once. Antigens of these TCRs are unknown. Sequencing was performed on cultured CD8+ T cells derived from PBMCs. Receptor source: a male donor with HIV.

This clone was observed a handful of times. This chain uses TRBV5-4 with TRBJ2-1; D is unresolved. The germline V gene encodes CDR1 SGHNT and CDR2 YYREEE (reference sequence). V lost 1 base and J lost 5, with 7 bases in between. The CDR3 sequence is 13 residues long. CDR3 bases: TGTGCCAGCAGCTTGATGGTTGACAATGAGCAGTTCTTC. As protein: CASSLMVDNEQFF.

This clone was seen a handful of times. The V call is TRBV5-4, the J call TRBJ1-1; 7 bases match TRBD1. The CDR3 loop spans 13 amino acids. V trimming: 4 bases; J trimming: 4 bases; junction bases outside the gene matches: 4. Germline V gene lookup returns CDR1 SGHNT and CDR2 YYREEE (reference sequence). The DNA of the CDR3 is TGTGCCAGCAGCCAGCAGGGGGGCACTGAAGCTTTCTTT. Translating it yields CASSQQGGTEAFF.

The chain uses TRBV13 and TRBJ2-7; maybe TRBD2 (6 bases). Trimming cost V 1 base and J 0 bases, with 7 bases left between them. Germline V gene data show CDR1 as PRHDT and CDR2 as FYEKMQ (reference sequence). CDR3 length: 14 amino acids. CDR3 amino acids: CASSLAGSSYEQYF. DNA for the CDR3: TGTGCCAGCAGCTTAGCCGGGAGCTCCTACGAGCAGTACTTC.

The chain recombines TRBV7-9 with TRBJ1-5; D is unclear. CDR1 is SEHNR, CDR2 FQNEAQ, per germline (reference sequence). The CDR3 runs 12 residues. The V end was cut by 3 bases, the J end by 9 bases, with 9 bases between. For the CDR3, the DNA is TGTGCCAGCAGCTTGGTAGGAGGGCCCCAGCATTTT. Translating it yields CASSLVGGPQHF.

This clone was detected only a few times. CDR3 bases: TGTGCCAGCAGTTTGATCAGGGAAGATTTGAACACTGAAGCTTTCTTT. Translating it yields CASSLIREDLNTEAFF. The rearrangement uses TRBV28 and TRBJ1-1; D is perhaps TRBD1 (5 bases). Germline-derived CDR1 and CDR2 are MDHEN and SYDVKM. The CDR3 contains 16 residues. Trimming stripped 3 bases from V and 0 bases from J, with 14 bases between.